This T cell receptor beta chain was recorded in a study of blood T cell repertoires in COVID-19. Original methodology: Estimation of nucleated cell counts was performed using reference gene primer amplification. Libraries were prepared by immunoSEQ multiplex PCR; TCRdb keeps only in-frame clonotypes and omits some of them. That table is the source of V, J and clone size, and D and trimming were worked out from the DNA. The sample contains about 390,000 clones, more than 70% of which appear only once. Germline V gene sequence: CDR1 SGDLS, CDR2 YYNGEE. V was cut by 3 bases and J by 8 bases, with 5 bases left in between. The CDR3 is 10 residues long.

The specimen was peripheral blood. This TCR came from a woman aged 60-75 years with COVID-19, enrolled during active disease. The V gene is TRBV9, the J gene TRBJ1-2, with D hard to call. The CDR3 DNA follows: TGTGCCAGCAGCGGGAGGGGCTACACCTTC. Protein sequence: CASSGRGYTF.